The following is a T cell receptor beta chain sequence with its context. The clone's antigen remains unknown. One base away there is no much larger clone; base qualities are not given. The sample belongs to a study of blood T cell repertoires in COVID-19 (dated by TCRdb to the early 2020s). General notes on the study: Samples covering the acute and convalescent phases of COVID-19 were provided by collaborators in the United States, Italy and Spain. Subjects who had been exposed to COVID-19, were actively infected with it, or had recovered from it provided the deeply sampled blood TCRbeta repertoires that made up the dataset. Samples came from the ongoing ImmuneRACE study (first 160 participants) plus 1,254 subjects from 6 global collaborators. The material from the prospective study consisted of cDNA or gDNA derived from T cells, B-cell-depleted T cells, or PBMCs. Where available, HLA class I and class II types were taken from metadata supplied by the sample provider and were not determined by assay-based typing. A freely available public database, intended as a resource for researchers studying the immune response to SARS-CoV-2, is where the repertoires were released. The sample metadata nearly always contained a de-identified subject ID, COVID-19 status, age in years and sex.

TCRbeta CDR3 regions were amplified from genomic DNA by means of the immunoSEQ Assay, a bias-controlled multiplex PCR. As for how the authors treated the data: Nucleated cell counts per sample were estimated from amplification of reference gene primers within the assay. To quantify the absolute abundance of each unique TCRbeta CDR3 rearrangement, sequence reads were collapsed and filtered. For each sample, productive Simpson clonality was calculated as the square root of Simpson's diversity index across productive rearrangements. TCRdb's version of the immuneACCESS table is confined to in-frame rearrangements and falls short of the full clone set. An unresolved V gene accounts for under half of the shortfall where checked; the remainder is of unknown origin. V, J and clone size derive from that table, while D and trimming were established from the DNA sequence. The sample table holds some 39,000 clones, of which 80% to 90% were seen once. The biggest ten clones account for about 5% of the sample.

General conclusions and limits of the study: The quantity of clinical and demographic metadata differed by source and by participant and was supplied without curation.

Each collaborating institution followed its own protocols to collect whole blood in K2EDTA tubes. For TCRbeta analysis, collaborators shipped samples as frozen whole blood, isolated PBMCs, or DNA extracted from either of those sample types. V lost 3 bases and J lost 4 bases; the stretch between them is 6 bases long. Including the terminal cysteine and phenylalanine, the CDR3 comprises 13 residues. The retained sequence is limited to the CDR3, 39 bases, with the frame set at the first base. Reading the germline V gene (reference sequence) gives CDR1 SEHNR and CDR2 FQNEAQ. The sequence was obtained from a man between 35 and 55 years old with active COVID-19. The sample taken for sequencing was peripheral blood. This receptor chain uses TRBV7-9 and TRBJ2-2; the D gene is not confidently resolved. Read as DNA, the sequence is TGTGCCAGCAGCTTTTATTCCACCGGGGAGCTGTTTTTT. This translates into CASSFYSTGELFF.